This T cell receptor (beta chain) is from a study of Graves' ophthalmopathy and Graves' hyperthyroidism. Findings of the study overall: Both an approximately 69% sensitivity and an approximately 72% specificity characterized the model's predictions of ophthalmopathy progression. Blood also held most thyroid clonotypes expanded above 0.001 frequency.

This clonotype appeared many times. Its antigen is unknown. Clinical symptoms, serum thyroxine, TRAb, thyroid ultrasound and orbital computed tomography were relied on for diagnosis. Beta-chain TCR CDR3 regions were amplified from RNA transcripts. RT-PCR in the first round used HTBI primers; a second-round multiplex PCR followed. TCRdb ran MiXCR on the multiplex PCR reads and lists one entry per CDR3 protein. The repertoire has a few hundred thousand distinct CDR3 sequences, 17% of them found once; the top ten carry about 12%. V lost 6 bases and J lost 0, with 15 bases in between. CDR1 is MRHNA and CDR2 is SNTAGT in the germline V gene. The CDR3 covers 17 residues.

The sample comprised peripheral blood. V and J are TRBV6-4 and TRBJ2-6, with D perhaps TRBD1 (6 bases). This receptor was taken from an adult man with Graves' ophthalmopathy. CDR3 in amino acids: CASRTGTLLSGANVLTF. CDR3 DNA: TGTGCCAGCAGGACCGGGACACTACTCTCTGGGGCCAACGTCCTGACTTTC.